Here is one T cell receptor beta chain with its context. Its specificity is unknown. CDR1 SNHLY and CDR2 FYNNEI come from the germline V gene. The junction had 6 bases not matched to a gene; V was cut back by 6 bases and J by 6 bases. The CDR3 is made up of 13 amino acids. The sample is drawn from a study of T cell responses to AZD1222 COVID-19 vaccine. Points from the study as a whole: Across spike, vaccine-associated CD4 TCRs were found, dominant at 160-218 and 743-854. Unmutated regions of variants are reportedly targeted by nearly half of spike-specific TCRs.

Profiled with immunoSEQ multiplex PCR; TCRdb holds only in-frame clones, not every one. The repertoire holds more than 150,000 clones, with roughly nine tenths as singletons. Second-dose schedules of about 4 or about 12 weeks were combined. This chain links TRBV2 with TRBJ1-2; 8 bases align to TRBD1. The source is an adult who received the AZD1222 COVID-19 vaccine. The sample was peripheral blood, taken 28 days after the second AZD1222 dose. The CDR3 here is CASSSGQGNGYTF. The CDR3 DNA reads as TGTGCCAGCAGCTCCGGACAGGGTAATGGCTACACCTTC.